The next 9 T cell receptor beta chains were all read from a single sample in a study of blood T cell repertoires in COVID-19. Sequencing used immunoSEQ multiplex PCR; TCRdb keeps in-frame clones, though not all of them. The table includes approximately 52,000 clones, 90% detected once. The sample consisted of peripheral blood. These TCRs come from a human donor with active COVID-19. The donor label of this sample is uncertain.

There are a few counts of this clone. The genes are TRBV10-3 and TRBJ2-7; D remains ambiguous. The CDR3 loop spans 14 amino acids. Trimming stripped 0 bases from V and 4 bases from J, with 10 bases between. Germline V gives CDR1 ENHRY, CDR2 SYGVKD. Written as DNA, the CDR3 is TGTGCCATCAGTGAGTCCGGCGGAACTTACGAGCAGTACGTC. This sequence encodes CAISESGGTYEQYV.

The J gene is TRBJ2-7, the V gene TRBV6-5, with 7 bases fitting TRBD1. The V gene end was trimmed by 8 bases and the J gene end by 3 bases; junction bases not matched to a gene: 7. CDR3 length equals 13 residues. Germline CDR1 MNHEY, CDR2 SVGAGI. CDR3 nucleotides: TGTGCCAGCGTACGGGCAGGGGGCTACGAGCAGTACTTC. Translating gives CASVRAGGYEQYF.

The chain employs TRBV4-1 and TRBJ2-1; 14 positions match TRBD2. This CDR3 has 17 residues. Germline V gene data show CDR1 as MGHRA and CDR2 as YSYEKL. The V gene end was trimmed by 6 bases and the J gene end by 12 bases; junction bases not matched to a gene: 16. The DNA for the CDR3 is TGCGCCAGCAGACGGACAGGGATGGGACTAGCGGGAGAAGGGCAGTTCTTC. This gives the protein CASRRTGMGLAGEGQFF.

The V call is TRBV6-6, the J call TRBJ2-7; unclear D gene. This CDR3 has 13 amino acids. Trimming removed 5 bases from V and 0 bases from J, with 8 bases in between. CDR1 is MNHNY and CDR2 is SVGAGI in the germline V gene (reference sequence). CDR3 residues: CASSLKSSYEQYF. As DNA, the CDR3 is TGTGCCAGCAGTCTGAAGAGCTCCTACGAGCAGTACTTC.

The chain recombines TRBV24-1 with TRBJ2-5; D remains unclear. The CDR3 runs to 14 residues. V gave up 3 bases and J gave up 5 bases, with 12 bases separating them. CDR1 and CDR2 (germline): KGHDR, SFDVKD. In DNA, the CDR3 is TGTGCCACCAGTGATCAGGCGTTTGGGGAGACCCAGTACTTC. Translation gives CATSDQAFGETQYF.

The rearrangement uses TRBV19 and TRBJ2-5; D is unresolved. V dropped 3 bases and J dropped 2 bases, with 7 bases sitting between them. The CDR3 runs 13 residues. CDR1 and CDR2 from the germline V gene are LNHDA and SQIVND (reference sequence). In DNA form, the CDR3 reads TGTGCCAGTAGTATGGGCAGACAAGAGACCCAGTACTTC. This gives the protein CASSMGRQETQYF.

This rearrangement joins TRBV19 to TRBJ2-2; TRBD1 agrees at 9 bases. With V trimmed by 6 bases and J by 6 bases, 5 bases remained unmatched. The CDR3 has 14 residues. CDR1 is LNHDA and CDR2 is SQIVND in the germline V gene (reference sequence). The CDR3 here is CASSTGGMAGELFF. As DNA, the CDR3 is TGTGCCAGTAGCACAGGGGGCATGGCCGGGGAGCTGTTTTTT.

The chain is built from TRBV14 and TRBJ2-2; a possible D gene is TRBD2 (5 bases). The germline CDR1 and CDR2 sequences are SGHDN and FVKESK. The CDR3 sequence is 15 residues long. The V end was cut by 6 bases, the J end by 5 bases, with 16 bases between. CDR3 in amino acids: CASSRARAGTGELFF. In DNA form, the CDR3 reads TGTGCCAGCAGTCGTGCGAGGGCTGGGACCGGGGAGCTGTTTTTT.

The chain links TRBV7-2 to TRBJ2-5; 10 positions agree with TRBD2. Germline CDR1 SGHTA, CDR2 FQGNSA. Trimming cost V 4 bases and J 1 base; bases outside gene matches: 3. The CDR3 totals 15 residues. CDR3 residues: CASSSQRGGQETQYF. In DNA, the CDR3 is TGTGCCAGCAGCTCTCAGCGGGGGGGCCAAGAGACCCAGTACTTC.